This T cell receptor beta chain was documented in a study of T cells after yellow fever vaccination. Regarding the study as a whole: It was the secondary response that reached its peak faster, day 5 versus 15, but it was weaker. Reappearance after the booster was seen for most primary-vaccination clones, at roughly 96% CD4 and about 90% CD8.

The table lists this clonotype with a few counts. Its antigen is unidentified. CDR1 is SGHDT and CDR2 is YYEEEE in the germline V gene. Unmatched junction bases numbered 7, after V lost 2 bases and J lost 5 bases. This CDR3 comprises 16 residues. Researchers made TCR cDNA using 5'RACE template switching, and this step added a universal primer site and UMIs. TCRdb reprocessed the 5' RACE reads with MiXCR, giving one entry per CDR3 protein. The table shows around 350,000 distinct CDR3 sequences, with over 5% occurring only once. V and J are TRBV5-6 and TRBJ2-5; 12 bases fit TRBD2. The sequencing here drew on PBMCs, taken 5 days after the yellow fever booster vaccination. The sequence derives from a man aged 25 to 45 who received the YFV17D yellow fever vaccine. In DNA, the CDR3 is TGTGCCAGCAGCTTTGGGACTAGCGGGCGCGGGGAGACCCAGTACTTC. Protein product: CASSFGTSGRGETQYF.